This entry lists 27 T cell receptor beta chains sequenced from one sample in a study of beta chain features in type 1 diabetes. Their antigens are not known. Expressed TCRB transcripts were sequenced because the entire RNA isolate underwent reverse transcription. The method was immunoSEQ multiplex PCR; TCRdb's version includes in-frame clones alone and lacks a portion of them. The profile shows some 240,000 clones, 16% of them singletons. Overall study results and limits: For Type 1 diabetes patients, all four CD4+ subsets carried TCRB CDR3s that were moderately but significantly shorter.

The sequenced sample consisted of naive CD4+ T cells from blood. The source of these receptors is a man aged 30 to 39 with type 1 diabetes.

V usage is TRBV28 and J usage is TRBJ2-7; D possibly corresponds to TRBD1 (5 bases). Trimming left V 7 bases short and J 2 bases short, with 15 bases between. The CDR3 sequence is 14 residues long. Germline CDR1 and CDR2: MDHEN and SYDVKM. The CDR3 is CASNGADRPYEQYF. The DNA for the CDR3 is TGTGCCAGCAATGGGGCCGACCGCCCCTACGAGCAGTACTTC.

This clone has a handful of counts. The V gene is TRBV11-2, the J gene TRBJ2-3; 11 nucleotides line up with TRBD2. Trimming took 1 base from V and 6 from J; bases not matched to a gene: 6. The CDR3 runs to 16 residues. Germline V gives CDR1 SGHAT, CDR2 FQNNGV. The CDR3 is CASSLVSSGRRDTQYF. As DNA, the CDR3 is TGTGCCAGCAGCTTAGTTTCTAGCGGGAGGAGGGATACGCAGTATTTT.

The DNA for the CDR3 is TGTGCCAGCAGTGTGGGTCTAACCTCTGATGAGCAGTTCTTC. It translates to CASSVGLTSDEQFF. J is TRBJ2-1 and V is TRBV2; D gene uncertain. With 4 bases removed from V and 8 bases from J, the gap between germline ends came to 15 bases. This CDR3 has 14 amino acids. Per germline, CDR1 SNHLY and CDR2 FYNNEI.

This clone was recorded a few times. This rearrangement joins TRBV29-1 to TRBJ2-5; D possibly corresponds to TRBD1 (5 bases). Trimming left V 7 bases short and J 0 bases short, with 9 bases between. CDR3 size: 12 residues. CDR1 is SQVTM, CDR2 ANQGSEA, per germline. The CDR3 nucleotides read TGCAGCGCCTACAGGAACCAAGAGACCCAGTACTTC. This gives the protein CSAYRNQETQYF. The full variable domain, in which reference TRBV29-1 and TRBJ2-5 provide the parts outside the CDR3, is SAVISQKPSRDICQRGTSLTIQCQVDSQVTMMFWYRQQPGQSLTLIATANQGSEATYESGFVIDKFPISRPNLTFSTLTVSNMSPEDSSIYLCSAYRNQETQYFGPGTRLLVL.

The chain is built from TRBV30 and TRBJ2-3; D is tentatively TRBD1 or TRBD2 (5 bases each). CDR1 and CDR2 from the germline V gene are GTSNPN and SVGIG (reference sequence). The germline V and J ends were trimmed by 2 bases and 4 bases, with 7 bases remaining between them. This CDR3 has 12 amino acids. The CDR3 loop is CAWSMGADTQYF. The CDR3 region has the DNA TGTGCCTGGAGTATGGGGGCAGATACGCAGTATTTT. The full variable domain, in which reference TRBV30 and TRBJ2-3 provide the parts outside the CDR3, is SQTIHQWPATLVQPVGSPLSLECTVEGTSNPNLYWYRQAAGRGLQLLFYSVGIGQISSEVPQNLSASRPQDRQFILSSKKLLLSDSGFYLCAWSMGADTQYFGPGTRLTVL.

This clone was seen more than once but under ten times. V is TRBV29-1 and J is TRBJ2-3; D could derive from TRBD1 or TRBD2 (5 bases each). The CDR3 extends over 15 amino acids. V lost 3 bases, J lost 0 bases, and 13 bases lay in between. Germline V gives CDR1 SQVTM, CDR2 ANQGSEA. The CDR3 here is CSVDGGTSSTDTQYF. Here the CDR3 DNA reads TGCAGCGTTGATGGGGGAACCTCTAGCACAGATACGCAGTATTTT.

The J gene is TRBJ1-1, the V gene TRBV30; no definite D call. There are 11 residues in the CDR3. V was pared by 0 bases and J by 9 bases, with 8 bases between. The germline V gene has CDR1 GTSNPN and CDR2 SVGIG (reference sequence). In nucleotides, the CDR3 is TGTGCCTGGAGTGTACAACAGCAAGCTTTCTTT. Translation: CAWSVQQQAFF.

The chain uses TRBV7-9 and TRBJ1-2, with D uncertain. The CDR3 is made up of 11 amino acids. The V gene's germline CDR1 is SEHNR and CDR2 FQNEAQ (reference sequence). Trimming cost V 0 bases and J 7 bases, with 3 bases left between them. The CDR3: CASSLALGYTF. The CDR3 DNA follows: TGTGCCAGCAGCTTAGCTCTTGGCTACACCTTC.

The V call is TRBV5-4, the J call TRBJ1-2; D remains unclear. The germline V gene has CDR1 SGHNT and CDR2 YYREEE (reference sequence). V was trimmed by 5 bases and J by 0 bases, leaving 17 bases between them. This CDR3 has 16 residues. The CDR3 protein is CASSSTLDTPNYGYTF. In DNA, the CDR3 is TGTGCCAGCAGTTCAACCCTCGACACTCCTAACTATGGCTACACCTTC. Complete variable domain (other parts from reference TRBV5-4 and TRBJ1-2): ETGVTQSPTHLIKTRGQQVTLRCSSQSGHNTVSWYQQALGQGPQFIFQYYREEENGRGNFPPRFSGLQFPNYSSELNVNALELDDSALYLCASSSTLDTPNYGYTFGSGTRLTVV.

The chain joins TRBV5-1 to TRBJ2-3, with D uncertain. This CDR3 contains 15 residues. Trimming shortened V by 0 bases and J by 2 bases, and 10 bases separated the two germline ends. Germline V gene data show CDR1 as SGHRS and CDR2 as YFSETQ. The CDR3 DNA reads TGCGCCAGCAGCTTGGTGGCAGGAGCCACAGATACGCAGTATTTT. Amino acids: CASSLVAGATDTQYF.

This clone was seen only a few times. The chain employs TRBV7-2 and TRBJ2-5; D might be TRBD1 or TRBD2, each matching 5 bases. With 7 bases removed from V and 5 bases from J, the gap between germline ends came to 17 bases. Germline CDR1 is SGHTA and CDR2 is FQGNSA. This CDR3 contains 14 residues. The CDR3 sequence is CASTKWAWDETQYF. The DNA for the CDR3 is TGTGCCAGCACCAAATGGGCTTGGGACGAGACCCAGTACTTC.

In its sample, this clone was seen a few times. The rearrangement joins TRBV29-1 to TRBJ2-3; D is unclear. V lost 8 bases and J 4 bases, leaving 16 bases between the germline ends. Germline V gene lookup returns CDR1 SQVTM and CDR2 ANQGSEA. This CDR3 is built from 13 residues. CDR3 loop: CSSRVGSADTQYF. The CDR3 DNA reads TGCAGCTCCCGGGTGGGGTCGGCAGATACGCAGTATTTT.

The chain carries TRBV20-1 and TRBJ2-7; D gene unclear. The V and J ends lost 6 bases and 1 base respectively, with 7 bases between them. The CDR3 length is 11 residues. CDR1 is DFQATT, CDR2 SNEGSKA, per germline (reference sequence). The CDR3 sequence: CSAPSSYEQYF. The CDR3 nucleotides read TGCAGTGCCCCGTCTTCCTACGAGCAGTACTTC.

This clone was seen only a few times. CDR3 sequence: CSVEAQETQYF. Here the CDR3 DNA reads TGCAGCGTTGAAGCCCAAGAGACCCAGTACTTC. The chain recombines TRBV29-1 with TRBJ2-5; no firm D call. This CDR3 region has 11 residues. Trimming left V 1 base short and J 1 base short, with 1 base between. The V gene's germline CDR1 is SQVTM and CDR2 ANQGSEA.

The rearrangement uses TRBV7-9 and TRBJ1-5, with D maybe TRBD1 (5 bases). Germline CDR1 is SEHNR and CDR2 is FQNEAQ (reference sequence). Trimming pared 6 bases from V and 8 bases from J, leaving 17 bases between. This CDR3 comprises 14 residues. The CDR3 loop is CASSSGATVEPQHF. The DNA of the CDR3 is TGTGCCAGCAGTTCTGGGGCTACGGTCGAGCCCCAGCATTTT. Based on the CDR3 plus reference TRBV7-9 and TRBJ1-5, the full variable domain is DTGVSQNPRHKITKRGQNVTFRCDPISEHNRLYWYRQTLGQGPEFLTYFQNEAQLEKSRLLSDRFSAERPKGSFSTLEIQRTEQGDSAMYLCASSSGATVEPQHFGDGTRLSIL.

The chain joins TRBV9 to TRBJ2-1, with D uncertain. V gave up 3 bases and J gave up 12 bases, with 10 bases separating them. This CDR3 spans 11 amino acids. Germline V gives CDR1 SGDLS, CDR2 YYNGEE. Here the CDR3 DNA reads TGTGCCAGCAGCGCAGGAGAAAGGCAGTTCTTC. This translates into CASSAGERQFF.

A few counts support this clone. V usage is TRBV28 and J usage is TRBJ2-1; D might be TRBD1 (6 bases). V lost 7 bases and J 0 bases, leaving 13 bases between the germline ends. CDR3 size: 15 residues. Per germline, CDR1 MDHEN and CDR2 SYDVKM. The CDR3 DNA is TGTGCCAGCACCCAAGGGGGTCCCTCCTACAATGAGCAGTTCTTC. As protein: CASTQGGPSYNEQFF. The whole variable domain, filled in from reference TRBV28 and TRBJ2-1, reads DVKVTQSSRYLVKRTGEKVFLECVQDMDHENMFWYRQDPGLGLRLIYFSYDVKMKEKGDIPEGYSVSREKKERFSLILESASTNQTSMYLCASTQGGPSYNEQFFGPGTRLTVL.

This clone appeared a few times. The V call is TRBV11-2, the J call TRBJ2-1; 9 bases match TRBD2. V was pared by 1 base and J by 5 bases, with 3 bases of the junction left unmatched. Germline V gene lookup returns CDR1 SGHAT and CDR2 FQNNGV. The CDR3 totals 15 residues. The CDR3 DNA sequence: TGTGCCAGCAGCTTAGGGTCTAGCGGGAACAATGAGCAGTTCTTC. Its translation is CASSLGSSGNNEQFF.

The gene calls are TRBV29-1 and TRBJ2-1; D uncertain. V was cut by 3 bases and J by 4 bases, with 7 bases left in between. The germline gives CDR1 SQVTM, CDR2 ANQGSEA. The CDR3 loop spans 12 amino acids. This chain's CDR3 is CSVDLGYNEQFF. The CDR3, as DNA: TGCAGCGTTGACCTCGGTTACAATGAGCAGTTCTTC.

The rearrangement joins TRBV18 to TRBJ2-5, with D perhaps matching TRBD1 (6 bases). CDR1 is KGHSH and CDR2 is LQKENI in the germline V gene. The length of the CDR3 is 13 residues. The germline V and J ends were trimmed by 2 bases and 3 bases, with 7 bases remaining between them. The CDR3 sequence: CASSPKGEETQYF. CDR3 in DNA: TGTGCCAGCTCACCAAAGGGGGAAGAGACCCAGTACTTC.

The chain joins TRBV6-5 to TRBJ1-2, with D hard to call. Trimming removed 6 bases from V and 2 bases from J, with 13 bases in between. Germline values: CDR1 MNHEY, CDR2 SVGAGI. This CDR3 region has 14 residues. CDR3 region: CASSKPDNNYGYTF. In nucleotides, the CDR3 is TGTGCCAGCAGCAAACCTGACAACAACTATGGCTACACCTTC.

In its sample, this clone was seen a few times. This chain connects TRBV29-1 to TRBJ1-5, with D unclear. CDR3 length: 12 residues. Germline V gives CDR1 SQVTM, CDR2 ANQGSEA. V lost 2 bases and J lost 0, with 2 bases in between. CDR3 nucleotide sequence: TGCAGCGTTGAAAGTAGCAATCAGCCCCAGCATTTT. It translates to CSVESSNQPQHF.

The chain's CDR3 is CAWSVLQGGETQYF. CDR3 DNA sequence: TGTGCCTGGAGTGTACTACAGGGAGGGGAGACCCAGTACTTC. The chain carries TRBV30 and TRBJ2-5; D might be TRBD2 (7 bases). Deletions cut 0 bases from V and 5 bases from J, with 13 bases between. The CDR3 length is 14 residues. CDR1 and CDR2 (germline): GTSNPN, SVGIG (reference sequence).

This sequence joins TRBV14 and TRBJ2-7, with 7 bases lining up with TRBD2. The CDR3 is 15 amino acids. The junction had 7 bases not matched to a gene; V was cut back by 2 bases and J by 3 bases. Germline-derived CDR1 and CDR2 are SGHDN and FVKESK. The CDR3 region has the DNA TGTGCCAGCAGCCAACAAACGGGAGGACTCTACGAGCAGTACTTC. It codes for CASSQQTGGLYEQYF.

This chain links TRBV29-1 with TRBJ2-2, with 11 bases that match TRBD2. Trimming at V came to 4 bases and at J to 7 bases, leaving 11 bases not matched to a gene. This CDR3 is built from 16 residues. Germline CDR1 reads SQVTM; CDR2 reads ANQGSEA. CDR3 sequence: CSVVKLAGEEGGELFF. Written as DNA, the CDR3 is TGCAGCGTTGTTAAACTAGCGGGAGAAGAAGGCGGGGAGCTGTTTTTT.

This chain joins TRBV13 and TRBJ2-5; the D is unclear. The DNA matches TRBJ2-7 better at its end, which makes the J call doubtful. Germline V CDR1 and CDR2: PRHDT, FYEKMQ (reference sequence). The CDR3 has 12 amino acids. The CDR3 sequence: CASSFVGYEQYF. CDR3 sequence (DNA): TGTGCCAGCAGCTTTGTAGGCTACGAGCAGTACTTC.

This clone showed up just a few times. The chain combines TRBV30 with TRBJ2-5, with a possible D match to TRBD1 (6 bases). V was trimmed by 4 bases and J by 4 bases, leaving 13 bases between them. CDR1 and CDR2 from the germline V gene are GTSNPN and SVGIG (reference sequence). There are 13 residues in the CDR3. The CDR3 here is CAWMQGPGETQYF. DNA of the CDR3: TGTGCCTGGATGCAGGGGCCTGGAGAGACCCAGTACTTC.